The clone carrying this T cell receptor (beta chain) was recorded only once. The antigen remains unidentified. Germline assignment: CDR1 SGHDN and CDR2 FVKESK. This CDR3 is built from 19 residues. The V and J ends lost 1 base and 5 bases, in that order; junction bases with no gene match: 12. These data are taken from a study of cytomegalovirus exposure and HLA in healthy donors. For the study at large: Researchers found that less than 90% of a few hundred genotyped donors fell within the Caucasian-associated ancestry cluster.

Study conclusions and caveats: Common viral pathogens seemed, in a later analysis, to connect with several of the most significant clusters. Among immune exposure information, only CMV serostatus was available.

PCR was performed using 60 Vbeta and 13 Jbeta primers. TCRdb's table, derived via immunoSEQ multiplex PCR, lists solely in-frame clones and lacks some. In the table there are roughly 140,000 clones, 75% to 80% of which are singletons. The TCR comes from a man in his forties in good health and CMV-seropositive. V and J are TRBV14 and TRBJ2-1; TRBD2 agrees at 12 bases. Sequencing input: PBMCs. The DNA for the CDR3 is TGTGCCAGCAGCCAAGCCCGACTAGCGGGAGATGGGACAAACAATGAGCAGTTCTTC. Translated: CASSQARLAGDGTNNEQFF.